This is a list of T cell receptor beta chains from one sample in a study of blood T cell repertoires in COVID-19. Using immunoSEQ multiplex PCR, the repertoire was profiled, and TCRdb retains in-frame clones only, with some absent. The sample lists approximately 68,000 clones; around nine tenths were seen once. The sequenced material came from peripheral blood. These receptors all stem from a woman aged 60-70 years with acute or convalescent COVID-19. Both conserved end residues are part of each CDR3. D genes are given only for firm matches. Clone size, where shown, is once, few, many, or a class for clones that have expanded.

TRBV5-1	TRBJ2-3	.	.	TGCGCCAGCAGCCGGGGGAATGGGGCGCCCACAGATACGCAGTATTTT	CASSRGNGAPTDTQYF
TRBV5-4	TRBJ2-1	.	TRBD2	TGTGCCAGCAGCGGCCGGGACAGGGCAACTAGCGGGGGATACAATGAGCAGTTCTTC	CASSGRDRATSGGYNEQFF
TRBV5-5	TRBJ1-1	once	TRBD1	TGTGCCAGCAGCTGGGGGACAGCCGTGAACACTGAAGCTTTCTTT	CASSWGTAVNTEAFF
TRBV19	TRBJ2-3	.	TRBD2	TGTGCCAGTCAATCGGGAGGGGGGCCGGGAGATACGCAGTATTTT	CASQSGGGPGDTQYF
TRBV2	TRBJ1-2	.	.	TGTGCCAGCAGTGAATTTGGGCGGGACTTTAACTATGGCTACACCTTC	CASSEFGRDFNYGYTF
TRBV5-1	TRBJ2-7	.	TRBD1	TGCGCCAGCAGCCCGCCGGGACAGACCTACGAGCAGTACTTC	CASSPPGQTYEQYF
TRBV2	TRBJ1-1	.	.	TGTGCCAGCAGTGAAACTGGGAACACTGAAGCTTTCTTT	CASSETGNTEAFF
TRBV27	TRBJ1-6	.	TRBD1	TGTGCCAGCCCGGGACAGGGGGTTCCAGCCCTCCACTTT	CASPGQGVPALHF
TRBV30	TRBJ2-3	.	.	TGTGCCTGGAGTCAGGGAAGTACAGATACGCAGTATTTT	CAWSQGSTDTQYF
TRBV2	TRBJ1-5	.	.	TGTGCCAGCATGGACAGTGGCAATCAGCCCCAGCATTTT	CASMDSGNQPQHF
TRBV7-9	TRBJ2-3	.	.	TGTGCCAGCAGCTTAGGTGAAACTAGCACAGATACGCAGTATTTT	CASSLGETSTDTQYF
TRBV7-2	TRBJ1-2	.	TRBD1	TGTGCCAGCAGCTTAGATATCGGACAGGGGGAAGGCTACACCTTC	CASSLDIGQGEGYTF
TRBV7-2	TRBJ2-3	.	TRBD1	TGTGCCAGCAGCTTAGGGACAGGCACGGGCACAGATACGCAGTATTTT	CASSLGTGTGTDTQYF
TRBV4-1	TRBJ1-6	.	TRBD1	TGCGCCAGCAGCCGGCAGGGGGAGGATTCACCCCTCCACTTT	CASSRQGEDSPLHF
TRBV11-3	TRBJ1-1	.	TRBD1	TGTGCCAGCAGCAGCAGACAGGGAGTAGGAACTGAAGCTTTCTTT	CASSSRQGVGTEAFF
TRBV7-2	TRBJ2-5	once	.	TGTGCCAGCCGGGACTCGAGAGAGACCCAGTACTTC	CASRDSRETQYF
TRBV19	TRBJ1-1	.	TRBD1	TGTGCCAGTACCCCAGGGGGGAGTTGGAACACTGAAGCTTTCTTT	CASTPGGSWNTEAFF
TRBV5-5	TRBJ1-5	.	TRBD1	TGTGCCAGCAGCTTGGAAGGACAGGGGTTAGGAAATCAGCCCCAGCATTTT	CASSLEGQGLGNQPQHF
TRBV27	TRBJ1-5	.	.	TGTGCCAGCAGGTCGTGGGGGCGGGATCAGCCCCAGCATTTT	CASRSWGRDQPQHF
TRBV11-1	TRBJ2-7	.	TRBD1	TGTGCCAGCAGCCACCGACAGGGAAGCTCCTACGAGCAGTACTTC	CASSHRQGSSYEQYF
TRBV3-1/TRBV3-2	TRBJ2-5	.	.	TGTGCCAGCAGCCCCCATACCAGGGGCCGCCAAGAGACCCAGTACTTC	CASSPHTRGRQETQYF
TRBV27	TRBJ1-2	.	TRBD1	TGTGCCAGCAGACAGGGGGCCACCGTGCGCGGCTACACCTTC	CASRQGATVRGYTF
TRBV27	TRBJ2-5	.	.	TGTGCCAGCAGCCTCTACCCGTCCCAAGAGACCCAGTACTTC	CASSLYPSQETQYF